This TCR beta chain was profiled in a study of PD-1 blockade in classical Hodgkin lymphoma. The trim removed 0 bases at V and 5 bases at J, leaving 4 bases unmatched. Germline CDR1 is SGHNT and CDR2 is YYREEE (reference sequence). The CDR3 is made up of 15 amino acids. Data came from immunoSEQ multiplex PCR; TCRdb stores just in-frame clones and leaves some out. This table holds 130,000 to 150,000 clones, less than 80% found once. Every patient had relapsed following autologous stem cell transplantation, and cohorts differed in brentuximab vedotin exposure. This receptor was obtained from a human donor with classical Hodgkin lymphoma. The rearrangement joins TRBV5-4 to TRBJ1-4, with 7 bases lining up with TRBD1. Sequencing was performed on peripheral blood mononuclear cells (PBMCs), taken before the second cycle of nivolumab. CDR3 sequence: CASSLGQGGNEKLFF. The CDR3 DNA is TGTGCCAGCAGCTTGGGACAGGGTGGAAATGAAAAACTGTTTTTT.